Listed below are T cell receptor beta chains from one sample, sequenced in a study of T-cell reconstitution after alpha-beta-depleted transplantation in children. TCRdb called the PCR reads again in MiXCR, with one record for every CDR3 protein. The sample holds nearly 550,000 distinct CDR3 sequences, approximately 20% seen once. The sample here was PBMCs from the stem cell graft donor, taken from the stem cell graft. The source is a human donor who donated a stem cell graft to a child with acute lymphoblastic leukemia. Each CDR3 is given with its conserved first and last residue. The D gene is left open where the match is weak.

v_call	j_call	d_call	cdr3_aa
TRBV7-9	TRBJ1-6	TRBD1	CASSFHDRGKPPLHF
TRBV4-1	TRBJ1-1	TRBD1	CASSQVEAGGMNTEAFF
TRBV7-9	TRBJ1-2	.	CASSLVGVAADGYTF
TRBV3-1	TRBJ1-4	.	CASSQDRNNEKLFF
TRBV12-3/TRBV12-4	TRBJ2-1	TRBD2	CASSSLTSGTNEQFF
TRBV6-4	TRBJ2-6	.	CASSGEHGSGANVLTF
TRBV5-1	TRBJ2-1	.	CASSLESRAYNEQFF
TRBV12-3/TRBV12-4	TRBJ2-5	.	CASSWRETQYF
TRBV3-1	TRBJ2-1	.	CASSQDGNSEQFF
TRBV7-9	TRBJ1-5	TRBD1	CASGSTGNGEDQPQHF
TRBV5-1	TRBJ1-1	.	CASSLVGDGTINTEAFF
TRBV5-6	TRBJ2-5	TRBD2	CASSFTTGTSGKETQYF
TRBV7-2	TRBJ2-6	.	CASSRQPGANGLTF
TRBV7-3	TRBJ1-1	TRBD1	CASSLTGGANTEAFF
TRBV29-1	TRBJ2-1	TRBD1	CSVGTGGFGEQFF
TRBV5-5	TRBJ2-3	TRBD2	CASGAGADTQYF
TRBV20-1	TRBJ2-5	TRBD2	CSAPGLAGVGETQYF
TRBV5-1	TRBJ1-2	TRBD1	CASSLGQGGRNGYTF
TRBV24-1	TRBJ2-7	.	CATSDRDYEQYF
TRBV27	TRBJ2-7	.	CASSFRSSYEQYF
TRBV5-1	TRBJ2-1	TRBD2	CASSPLAGGANEQFF
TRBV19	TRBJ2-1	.	CASSFNYPGESSYNEQFF
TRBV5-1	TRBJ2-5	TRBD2	CASSSPGLAGETQYF
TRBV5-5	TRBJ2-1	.	CASSLPDSSYNEQFF
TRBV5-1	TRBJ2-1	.	CASSLNGNNNEQFF
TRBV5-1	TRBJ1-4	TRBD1	CASSPRDRAFEKLFF
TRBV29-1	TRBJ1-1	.	CSVEKGVNTEAFF
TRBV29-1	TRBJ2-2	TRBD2	CSVEGTSGSNTGELFF
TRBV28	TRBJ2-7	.	CASHGQNSYEQYF
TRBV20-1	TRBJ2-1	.	CSAPRRVSYNEQFF
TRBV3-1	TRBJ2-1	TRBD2	CASSQVAYGTNLNEQFF
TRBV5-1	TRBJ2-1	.	CASSLRPVEGHNEQFF
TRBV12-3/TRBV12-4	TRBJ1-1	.	CASSLIGRSSSAFF
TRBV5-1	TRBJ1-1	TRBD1	CASSFDLRGQAEAFF
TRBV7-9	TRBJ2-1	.	CASSAPPESSYNEQFF
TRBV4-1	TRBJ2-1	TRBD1	CASSQDYGTAIPYNEQFF
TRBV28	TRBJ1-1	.	CASRAMGILVPEAFF
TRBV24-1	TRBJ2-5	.	CAAGQETQYF
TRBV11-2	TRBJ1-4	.	CASRSGGREKLFF
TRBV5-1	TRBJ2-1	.	CASSSLDPMYNEQFF
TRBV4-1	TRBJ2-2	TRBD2	CASSQVGLAAYTGELFF